A selection of T cell receptor beta chains follows, all from one sample in a study of PD-1 blockade in classical Hodgkin lymphoma. Clones were sequenced by immunoSEQ multiplex PCR, and TCRdb holds only the in-frame ones, with some missing. The data show 90,000 to 140,000 clones, over 85% seen once. The sequenced sample was peripheral blood mononuclear cells (PBMCs), obtained before the fourth cycle of nivolumab. All receptors derive from a human donor with classical Hodgkin lymphoma. The CDR3 runs from the conserved cysteine through the conserved F or W. The D gene is left open where the match is weak.

j_call d_call v_call cdr3_aa
TRBJ2-7 - TRBV21-1 CASSKSGTSEYEQYF
TRBJ2-6 TRBD1 TRBV19 CASRRDRLSGANVLTF
TRBJ2-3 TRBD1 TRBV5-5 CASSGMGQGNTDTQYF
TRBJ2-3 - TRBV2 CASRVGDTQYF
TRBJ2-5 TRBD2 TRBV5-1 CASSLGPSGSTKTQYF
TRBJ1-1 TRBD1 TRBV5-1 CASSPGTGNTEAFF
TRBJ2-1 TRBD2 TRBV5-4 CASSPSPTSDYNEQFF
TRBJ2-3 - TRBV28 CASSYPLWASHAGSDTQYF
TRBJ2-2 TRBD2 TRBV7-7 CASSLEFAGGTGELFF
TRBJ1-1 - TRBV4-2 CASSQEYRENFEAFF
TRBJ1-4 TRBD1 TRBV28 CASSFRTGGEKLFF
TRBJ2-2 TRBD2 TRBV11-2 CASSRGTSGTGELFF
TRBJ2-1 TRBD1 TRBV5-1 CASSFGQGGHNEQFF
TRBJ2-1 - TRBV4-1 CASSQDSGYEQFF
TRBJ2-7 - TRBV30 CAWSSNGEQYF
TRBJ1-1 - TRBV7-4 CASSLKRGGTEAFF
TRBJ1-1 - TRBV30 CAWRGGLGAFF
TRBJ1-1 TRBD1 TRBV10-1 CASSGTDRGRMNTEAFF
TRBJ2-1 - TRBV5-8 CASSWPGGTEIF
TRBJ2-7 TRBD2 TRBV2 CASSGLAGRNEQYF